Sequencing of this TCR beta chain was carried out in a study of cytomegalovirus exposure and HLA in healthy donors. Whole-study results and caveats: In vitro checks showed that a few CMV-associated chains really do target CMV antigens. Reports state that TCR beta sequences accurately predicted most subjects' HLA-A and HLA-B alleles.

For this clone: Its antigen is unknown.

CDR1 is LNHDA, CDR2 SQIVND, per germline (reference sequence). The CDR3 sequence is 17 residues long. With V trimmed by 3 bases and J by 4 bases, 12 bases remained unmatched. 60 Vbeta and 13 Jbeta primers were used in PCR. The protocol was immunoSEQ multiplex PCR, while the TCRdb copy is restricted to in-frame clones and leaves out a portion. The sample lists approximately 130,000 clones; approximately 8.9% were seen once. Every donor was a healthy person donating bone marrow. The receptor's source is a woman aged 40 to 49 in good health and CMV-seropositive. Sequenced input: PBMCs. V is TRBV19 and J is TRBJ1-5, with 7 bases aligning to TRBD1. CDR3 nucleotides: TGTGCCAGTAGTATTGGGCCCCGGGACAGTCATAATCAGCCCCAGCATTTT. This encodes CASSIGPRDSHNQPQHF.